The 21 T cell receptor beta chains given below trace back to one sample, sequenced in a study of CD8 T cells in Susac syndrome. The RNA input was roughly 0.45 to 1 ug, and it was reverse transcribed with random hexamers. TCRdb used MiXCR to reprocess the immunoSEQ multiplex PCR reads, holding one entry per CDR3 protein. This table holds about 140,000 distinct CDR3 sequences, around 94% found once. The sample taken for sequencing was CD8+ T cells from PBMCs. These receptors were collected from a human donor in good health.

The gene calls are TRBV4-2 and TRBJ2-1; D gene unclear. V was trimmed by 0 bases and J by 4 bases, leaving 10 bases between them. The CDR3 has 15 amino acids. The germline gives CDR1 LGHNA, CDR2 YNFKEQ. CDR3: CASSQDGSSYNEQFF. Here the CDR3 DNA reads TGTGCCAGCAGCCAAGATGGCTCCTCGTACAATGAGCAGTTCTTC.

The genes are TRBV12-3 or TRBV12-4 and TRBJ2-3; D call uncertain. Trimming removed 8 bases at V and 4 bases at J, with 7 bases between. The CDR3 sequence is 11 residues long. The CDR3 DNA is TGTGCCAGCGCCGCCTCAGATACGCAGTATTTT. Translation: CASAASDTQYF.

This chain links TRBV15 with TRBJ1-2, with a tentative D call TRBD1 (5 bases). Germline assignment: CDR1 LNHNV and CDR2 YYDKDF (reference sequence). With 5 bases removed from V and 4 bases from J, the gap between germline ends came to 14 bases. The CDR3 spans 14 residues. The CDR3 DNA follows: TGTGCCACCAGCGGAGGGGCGATCGCCTATGGCTACACCTTC. Translated, it gives CATSGGAIAYGYTF. Using reference TRBV15 and TRBJ1-2 for the parts outside the CDR3, the full variable domain is DAMVIQNPRYQVTQFGKPVTLSCSQTLNHNVMYWYQQKSSQAPKLLFHYYDKDFNNEADTPDNFQSRRPNTSFCFLDIRSPGLGDTAMYLCATSGGAIAYGYTFGSGTRLTVV.

This clonotype was observed a few times. The rearrangement links TRBV28 to TRBJ2-2; D ambiguous. The CDR3 has 12 amino acids. Germline V CDR1 and CDR2: MDHEN, SYDVKM. V lost 1 base, J lost 6 bases, and 3 bases lay in between. The CDR3 sequence: CASSLSPGELFF. As DNA, the CDR3 is TGTGCCAGCAGTTTATCCCCCGGGGAGCTGTTTTTT.

V is TRBV6-5 and J is TRBJ1-5; 12 bases match TRBD1. Germline CDR1 is MNHEY and CDR2 is SVGAGI. The trim removed 2 bases at V and 5 bases at J, leaving 1 base unmatched. The CDR3 has 15 amino acids. The DNA for the CDR3 is TGTGCCAGCAGTTACGGGACAGGGGGCCATCAGCCCCAGCATTTT. Translating gives CASSYGTGGHQPQHF.

V gene TRBV4-3 combines with J gene TRBJ2-5; D remains ambiguous. The V gene lost 0 bases and the J gene lost 0 bases, with 11 bases spanning the gap. CDR3 length: 16 amino acids. Germline loops: CDR1 LGHNA, CDR2 YSLEER. CDR3 region: CASSQDGVLNQETQYF. In DNA, the CDR3 is TGCGCCAGCAGCCAAGATGGGGTTCTGAACCAAGAGACCCAGTACTTC.

The V call is TRBV3-1, the J call TRBJ2-2; D possibly corresponds to TRBD1 (6 bases). The CDR3 loop spans 15 amino acids. The V and J ends lost 4 bases and 4 bases respectively, with 13 bases between them. The germline V gene has CDR1 LGHDT and CDR2 YNNKEL (reference sequence). DNA for the CDR3: TGTGCCAGCAGCCCACAGGGTTATGGCACCGGGGAGCTGTTTTTT. This encodes CASSPQGYGTGELFF.

The CDR3 spells CASSPGMTGYNEQFF. CDR3 sequence (DNA): TGTGCCAGCAGCCCCGGCATGACCGGTTACAATGAGCAGTTCTTC. The chain links TRBV4-2 to TRBJ2-1; D remains unclear. From germline, CDR1 is LGHNA and CDR2 YNFKEQ. V was clipped by 4 bases and J by 4 bases, with 14 bases between them. CDR3 length: 15 amino acids.

This sequence joins TRBV27 and TRBJ2-1, with 14 bases lining up with TRBD2. The ends lost 0 bases at V and 10 bases at J; junction bases unmatched: 2. The CDR3 extends over 15 amino acids. The germline V gene encodes CDR1 MNHEY and CDR2 SMNVEV (reference sequence). The CDR3 DNA is TGTGCCAGCAGTTTATCGGGACTAGCGGGAGAGGAGCAGTTCTTC. Its protein is CASSLSGLAGEEQFF.

This clonotype has only a few counts. This chain connects TRBV2 to TRBJ2-7; a possible D gene is TRBD1 (6 bases). V was clipped by 10 bases and J by 1 base, with 11 bases between them. Per germline, CDR1 SNHLY and CDR2 FYNNEI. This CDR3 contains 12 residues. The CDR3 coding sequence is TGTGCCACCAGAGGGGGATCCTACGAGCAGTACTTC. Translating it yields CATRGGSYEQYF.

V and J are TRBV4-1 and TRBJ2-1; D possibly matches TRBD1 or TRBD2 (5 bases each). This CDR3 region has 15 residues. CDR1 and CDR2 (germline): MGHRA, YSYEKL. Trimming took off 1 base at V and 8 bases at J, with 15 bases between the two ends. The CDR3 is CASSQGGSPIHEQFF. The CDR3 bases are TGCGCCAGCAGCCAAGGGGGGAGCCCCATCCATGAGCAGTTCTTC.

This clonotype was observed once. This sequence joins TRBV29-1 and TRBJ2-2; possibly TRBD2 for D (6 bases). V was trimmed by 7 bases and J by 4 bases, leaving 13 bases between them. The germline gives CDR1 SQVTM, CDR2 ANQGSEA. The CDR3 extends over 13 amino acids. The CDR3 protein is CSARGGLTGELFF. The CDR3 nucleotides read TGCAGCGCTCGGGGAGGTCTCACCGGGGAGCTGTTTTTT.

V usage is TRBV27 and J usage is TRBJ1-1; the D is unclear. Deletions cut 2 bases from V and 0 bases from J, with 16 bases between. Germline assignment: CDR1 MNHEY and CDR2 SMNVEV (reference sequence). The CDR3 runs to 17 residues. The CDR3 bases are TGTGCCAGCAGTTTAAGTCCCGAAACCATTATGAACACTGAAGCTTTCTTT. It specifies CASSLSPETIMNTEAFF.

The J gene is TRBJ1-1, the V gene TRBV27; the D gene is possibly TRBD1 (6 bases). There are 13 residues in the CDR3. The V end lost 3 bases, the J end lost 5 bases, and 10 bases lay between the germline ends. CDR1 and CDR2 (germline): MNHEY, SMNVEV (reference sequence). CDR3 DNA sequence: TGTGCCAGCAGTTTCACAGGGTTGACTGAAGCTTTCTTT. Protein: CASSFTGLTEAFF.

V usage is TRBV27 and J usage is TRBJ2-7, with TRBD2 identical over 11 bases. The length of the CDR3 is 16 residues. Looked up from germline, CDR1 is MNHEY and CDR2 is SMNVEV (reference sequence). The trim removed 4 bases at V and 2 bases at J, leaving 7 bases unmatched. CDR3: CASSSGLAEAPYEQYF. CDR3 in DNA: TGTGCCAGCAGTTCGGGACTAGCGGAAGCCCCCTACGAGCAGTACTTC.

The rearrangement uses TRBV7-6 and TRBJ2-2; TRBD2 matches 7 bases. The V gene's germline CDR1 is SGHVS and CDR2 FNYEAQ. V dropped 1 base and J dropped 3; count of bases not matched to a gene: 2. This CDR3 is built from 15 residues. CDR3 in amino acids: CASSLEGRDTGELFF. In DNA form, the CDR3 reads TGTGCCAGCAGCTTAGAAGGGAGGGACACCGGGGAGCTGTTTTTT.

The count of this clonotype is one. The rearrangement links TRBV28 to TRBJ2-3, with D unresolved. This CDR3 region has 15 residues. Germline-derived CDR1 and CDR2 are MDHEN and SYDVKM. The germline V and J ends were trimmed by 2 bases and 2 bases, with 11 bases remaining between them. The CDR3: CASSLGYGITDTQYF. In DNA form, the CDR3 reads TGTGCCAGCAGTTTAGGGTACGGCATCACAGATACGCAGTATTTT.

This clonotype was recorded once. The chain carries TRBV27 and TRBJ2-7, with 8 nucleotides matching TRBD1. CDR1 MNHEY and CDR2 SMNVEV come from the germline V gene (reference sequence). After removal of 4 bases from V and 5 bases from J, the junction contained 16 bases not matched to a gene. The CDR3 runs 17 residues. The CDR3, as DNA: TGTGCCAGCAGTTCTCGGGGATTGGGACAGGCGGACCACGAGCAGTACTTC. It yields the protein CASSSRGLGQADHEQYF.

This chain connects TRBV9 to TRBJ2-7, with 8 nucleotides matching TRBD2. CDR1 is SGDLS and CDR2 is YYNGEE in the germline V gene. The CDR3 covers 16 residues. V shed 0 bases, J shed 3 bases, and the junction held 8 bases outside the gene matches. This CDR3 reads CASSVAGSGVSYEQYF. CDR3 in DNA: TGTGCCAGCAGCGTAGCGGGTAGCGGGGTGAGCTACGAGCAGTACTTC.

The chain recombines TRBV5-4 with TRBJ2-7; TRBD2 matches at 12 bases. Trimming at V came to 2 bases and at J to 0 bases, leaving 3 bases not matched to a gene. The CDR3 extends over 16 amino acids. Germline-derived CDR1 and CDR2 are SGHNT and YYREEE (reference sequence). CDR3 residues: CASSLRTSGDSYEQYF. Written as DNA, the CDR3 is TGTGCCAGCAGCTTAAGGACTAGCGGGGACTCCTACGAGCAGTACTTC.

CDR3 in amino acids: CSVEVGLANNEQFF. CDR3 nucleotides: TGCAGCGTTGAAGTTGGACTAGCGAACAATGAGCAGTTCTTC. The rearrangement uses TRBV29-1 and TRBJ2-1, with 9 bases that match TRBD2. CDR3 length: 14 residues. J lost 5 bases, V lost 1 base, and 3 bases had no gene match. The germline V gene encodes CDR1 SQVTM and CDR2 ANQGSEA.